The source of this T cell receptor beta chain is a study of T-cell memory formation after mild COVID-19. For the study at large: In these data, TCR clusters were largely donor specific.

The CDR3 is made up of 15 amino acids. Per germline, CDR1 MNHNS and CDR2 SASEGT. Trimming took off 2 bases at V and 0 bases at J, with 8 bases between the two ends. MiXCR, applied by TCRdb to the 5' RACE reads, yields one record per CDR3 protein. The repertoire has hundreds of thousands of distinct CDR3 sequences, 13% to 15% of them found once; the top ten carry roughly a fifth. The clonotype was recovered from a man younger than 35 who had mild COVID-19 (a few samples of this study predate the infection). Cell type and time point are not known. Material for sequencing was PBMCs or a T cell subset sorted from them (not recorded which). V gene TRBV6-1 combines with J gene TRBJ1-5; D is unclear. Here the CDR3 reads CASSEFGNSNQPQHF. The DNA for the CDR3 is TGTGCCAGCAGTGAATTCGGAAATAGCAATCAGCCCCAGCATTTT.